These T cell receptor beta chains were read from a single sample in a study of identical twins. One entry per CDR3 protein results from TCRdb running MiXCR on the 5' RACE reads. This sample carries 400,000 to 550,000 distinct CDR3 sequences, over 11% of them seen once, and the ten largest clones take approximately 0.98%. These data were also filed under a second study, of yellow fever vaccine responses in identical twins.

Sequencing input: CD4+ T cells sorted from blood. The receptors originated from a woman aged 18-29 years in good health. Each CDR3 is given with its conserved first and last residue. Fields, in order: V gene, J gene, D gene, clone size, CDR3 DNA, CDR3 protein. The D gene is left open where the match is weak. Rows give clone size only sometimes, using once, few, many, or a class for an expanded clone.

TRBV3-1	TRBJ1-2	-	-	TGTGCCAGCAGCTTGGGACCGGACTATGGCTACACCTTC	CASSLGPDYGYTF
TRBV24-1	TRBJ2-5	-	few	TGTGCCACCAGTGATTTACGTCCGGGGGAAGAGACCCAGTACTTC	CATSDLRPGEETQYF
TRBV12-3/TRBV12-4	TRBJ2-7	-	few	TGTGCCAGCAGCCCGGTAGACAGGGGAGGGGAGCAGTACTTC	CASSPVDRGGEQYF
TRBV11-3	TRBJ2-2	TRBD1	few	TGTGCCAGCAGCTTAGGCGTGGGGACAGCGAACACCGGGGAGCTGTTTTTT	CASSLGVGTANTGELFF
TRBV3-1	TRBJ1-6	TRBD1	few	TGTGCCAGCAGCCACACCGGACAGGAACGGGAGTCACCCCTCCACTTT	CASSHTGQERESPLHF
TRBV29-1	TRBJ2-7	TRBD1	once	TGCAGCGTTGTTGTTCCGGGACAGGGAGAGCAGTACTTC	CSVVVPGQGEQYF
TRBV12-3/TRBV12-4	TRBJ2-7	-	many	TGTGCCAGCAGTTTAGGGCGCGGGGTTATGGCCTCCGAGCAGTACTTC	CASSLGRGVMASEQYF
TRBV10-3	TRBJ2-5	TRBD2	many	TGTGCCATCAGGCCGGGACTACATGAAGAGACCCAGTACTTC	CAIRPGLHEETQYF
TRBV4-3	TRBJ2-2	TRBD2	few	TGCGCCAGCAGCCAAGATGATGGACTAGCGGGAGGGCCGACCGGGGAGCTGTTTTTT	CASSQDDGLAGGPTGELFF
TRBV5-5	TRBJ1-1	-	-	TGTGCCAGCAGCTTGCCAGGGATAGGTAATGAAGCTTTCTTT	CASSLPGIGNEAFF
TRBV6-1	TRBJ2-5	TRBD2	-	TGTGCCAGCGACAAGGGACTAGCGGGCCAAGAGACCCAGTACTTC	CASDKGLAGQETQYF
TRBV20-1	TRBJ1-1	-	few	TGCAGTGCCGCCGGGGCCCCCATGGGGACTGAAGCTTTCTTT	CSAAGAPMGTEAFF
TRBV7-8	TRBJ2-7	-	few	TGTGCCAGCAGCTTATCGCCGGCCTACGAGCAGTACTTC	CASSLSPAYEQYF
TRBV3-1	TRBJ1-1	-	-	TGTGCCAGCAGCCCCCGTGCGGGGGATAACACTGAAGCTTTCTTT	CASSPRAGDNTEAFF
TRBV7-2	TRBJ2-5	-	-	TGTGCCAGCAGCTGGGGCGGAGTTGCGCAAGAGACCCAGTACTTC	CASSWGGVAQETQYF
TRBV20-1	TRBJ1-6	TRBD1	-	TGCAGTGCTGGACAGGGATCCAATTCACCCCTCCACTTT	CSAGQGSNSPLHF
TRBV29-1	TRBJ2-5	-	-	TGCAGCGTGATGAGGGGGAACCAAGGGACCCAGTACTTC	CSVMRGNQGTQYF
TRBV20-1	TRBJ2-2	-	-	TGCAGTGCTAGGGGCCCCCGCCTGGGGGCGAACACCGGGGAGCTGTTTTTT	CSARGPRLGANTGELFF
TRBV3-1	TRBJ2-1	TRBD2	many	TGTGCCAGCAGCCAAGGACTAGCGGGTACCTCCTACAATGAGCAGTTCTTC	CASSQGLAGTSYNEQFF
TRBV2	TRBJ1-4	-	few	TGTGCCAGCAGTGAACGGACAGATACTAATGAAAAACTGTTTTTT	CASSERTDTNEKLFF
TRBV12-3/TRBV12-4	TRBJ2-2	TRBD2	few	TGTGCCAGCAGTTTTCGCGGGAGCACCGGGGAGCTGTTTTTT	CASSFRGSTGELFF
TRBV5-1	TRBJ2-5	-	few	TGCGCCAGCAGCACCCGTGGGTGGGAAAGCCAAGAGACCCAGTACTTC	CASSTRGWESQETQYF
TRBV7-8	TRBJ2-2	-	-	TGTGCCAGCAGCTTGGCTAGCGAGATCACCGGGGAGCTGTTTTTT	CASSLASEITGELFF
TRBV7-9	TRBJ2-3	-	many	TGTGCCAGCAGCTTAAAACCAGGGCTTAGCACAGATACGCAGTATTTT	CASSLKPGLSTDTQYF
TRBV7-2	TRBJ2-3	TRBD2	few	TGTGCCAGCAGCTTAGTAGACCGGGGGGGAAGGACAGATACGCAGTATTTT	CASSLVDRGGRTDTQYF